This T cell receptor (beta chain) is from a study of cytomegalovirus exposure and HLA in healthy donors. Study findings and constraints: The study flagged about 160 TCR beta chains as cytomegalovirus-associated.

In regard to this clone: Its antigen is unidentified.

Measured with immunoSEQ multiplex PCR; TCRdb has only the in-frame clones, and not every one. The table includes some 110,000 clones, about 93% detected once. CDR1 and CDR2 (germline): SQVTM, ANQGSEA. This CDR3 spans 16 amino acids. With V trimmed by 2 bases and J by 1 base, 9 bases remained unmatched. The donors formed part of the approximately 130-subject validation cohort, distinct from the roughly 600-subject first cohort. Material: PBMCs. This clonotype was obtained from a woman aged 18-29 years in good health and CMV-seronegative. The rearrangement joins TRBV29-1 to TRBJ2-7; TRBD1 matches at 9 bases. CDR3 region: CSVELHRTGESYEQYF. For the CDR3, the DNA is TGCAGCGTTGAACTCCACCGGACAGGGGAATCCTACGAGCAGTACTTC.